These 21 T cell receptor beta chains came from one sample sequenced in a study of blood T cell repertoires in COVID-19 (dated by TCRdb to 2018 to 2020). The receptor library was made with the immunoSEQ multiplex PCR assay. Here the immuneACCESS table is served through TCRdb, limited to in-frame sequences with V and J called. Missing clones are a known gap in these copies; in checked studies unresolved V genes cover under half, and the rest lacks a known reason. Across this sample there are about 250,000 clones, with about 85% seen only once. Roughly 8% of the sample is taken by the ten largest. Source material: peripheral blood. Source of these receptors: a woman older than 75 with acute or convalescent COVID-19.

The rearrangement joins TRBV18 to TRBJ1-2; D possibly corresponds to TRBD1 (6 bases). Trimming cost V 4 bases and J 0 bases, with 12 bases left between them. This CDR3 spans 15 amino acids. Germline CDR1 KGHSH, CDR2 LQKENI. Here the CDR3 DNA reads TGTGCCAGCTCACAGGGACAACTCGCTAACTATGGCTACACCTTC. Protein: CASSQGQLANYGYTF.

A few counts support this clone. The rearrangement links TRBV5-4 to TRBJ2-2; TRBD2 agrees at 16 bases. Germline loops: CDR1 SGHNT, CDR2 YYREEE (reference sequence). The V segment lost 4 bases and the J segment 7 bases; nucleotides outside the gene matches: 4. CDR3 length: 16 residues. The CDR3 DNA follows: TGTGCCAGCAGCAAGGGACTAGCGGGAGGGGTCGGGGAGCTGTTTTTT. Its protein is CASSKGLAGGVGELFF.

This rearrangement joins TRBV2 to TRBJ1-6, with 8 nucleotides matching TRBD1. Looked up from germline, CDR1 is SNHLY and CDR2 is FYNNEI. CDR3 length: 16 residues. V lost 6 bases to trimming and J lost 0 bases; unmatched junction nucleotides: 4. CDR3 region: CASRRDRSSYNSPLHF. CDR3 nucleotide sequence: TGTGCCAGCAGAAGGGACAGGAGCTCCTATAATTCACCCCTCCACTTT.

The genes are TRBV7-3 and TRBJ1-2, with D perhaps TRBD1 (6 bases). V dropped 2 bases and J dropped 2 bases, with 12 bases sitting between them. The length of the CDR3 is 15 residues. The germline CDR1 and CDR2 sequences are SGHTA and FQGTGA. CDR3 in amino acids: CASSLGGGANYGYTF. The CDR3 DNA is TGTGCCAGCAGCTTAGGCGGGGGCGCCAACTATGGCTACACCTTC.

CDR3 sequence: CASSPAGPDTQYF. The DNA for the CDR3 is TGCGCCAGCAGCCCCGCAGGGCCAGATACGCAGTATTTT. The J gene is TRBJ2-3, the V gene TRBV5-1; a possible D gene is TRBD1 (5 bases). This CDR3 comprises 13 residues. V lost 4 bases to trimming and J lost 4 bases, with 10 bases between them. Germline CDR1 SGHRS, CDR2 YFSETQ. The complete variable domain, with remaining parts taken from reference TRBV5-1 and TRBJ2-3, reads KAGVTQTPRYLIKTRGQQVTLSCSPISGHRSVSWYQQTPGQGLQFLFEYFSETQRNKGNFPGRFSGRQFSNSRSEMNVSTLELGDSALYLCASSPAGPDTQYFGPGTRLTVL.

The V gene is TRBV3-1 (or the pseudogene TRBV3-2), the J gene TRBJ1-4; D gene uncertain. The V end was cut by 1 base, the J end by 7 bases, with 10 bases between. The CDR3 length is 14 residues. Germline V gives CDR1 LGHDT, CDR2 YNNKEL (reference sequence). The CDR3 loop reads CASSQGEQVEKLFF. As DNA, the CDR3 is TGTGCCAGCAGCCAAGGGGAGCAGGTTGAAAAACTGTTTTTT.

The chain links TRBV5-1 to TRBJ2-5, with D possibly matching TRBD2 (6 bases). The germline CDR1 and CDR2 sequences are SGHRS and YFSETQ. CDR3 size: 17 residues. The V end lost 1 base, the J end lost 1 base, and 17 bases lay between the germline ends. Here the CDR3 reads CASSLRSGDLSQETQYF. CDR3 nucleotide sequence: TGCGCCAGCAGCTTGCGGTCGGGGGACCTCTCCCAAGAGACCCAGTACTTC.

The rearrangement joins TRBV5-4 to TRBJ1-6, with 8 bases that match TRBD1. CDR1 is SGHNT, CDR2 YYREEE, per germline (reference sequence). This CDR3 is 15 amino acids long. Unmatched junction bases numbered 5, after V lost 1 base and J lost 8 bases. The CDR3 protein is CASSLKDRVDSPLHF. For the CDR3, the DNA is TGTGCCAGCAGCTTGAAGGACAGGGTGGATTCACCCCTCCACTTT.

The V gene is TRBV5-8, the J gene TRBJ1-5; D is unclear. Germline values: CDR1 SGHTS, CDR2 YDEGEE. V was trimmed by 3 bases and J by 0 bases, leaving 10 bases between them. The CDR3 is 15 residues long. CDR3 coding DNA: TGTGCCAGCAGCTCGGCACGGGGTAGCAATCAGCCCCAGCATTTT. This sequence encodes CASSSARGSNQPQHF.

The CDR3, as DNA: TGTGCCAGCAGCTTTTCCCCTCGAAGACTAGCGGGAGAGTACGAGCAGTACTTC. This codes for CASSFSPRRLAGEYEQYF. The chain employs TRBV7-9 and TRBJ2-7; 12 bases align to TRBD2. CDR1 and CDR2 from the germline V gene are SEHNR and FQNEAQ (reference sequence). Trimming took 3 bases from V and 4 from J; bases not matched to a gene: 13. CDR3 size: 18 residues.

CDR3: CASSQVAGVVSEQFF. CDR3 sequence (DNA): TGTGCCAGCAGCCAGGTAGCGGGAGTGGTTAGTGAGCAGTTCTTC. This rearrangement joins TRBV3-1 (or the pseudogene TRBV3-2) to TRBJ2-1; 9 bases align to TRBD2. After removal of 3 bases from V and 9 bases from J, the junction contained 9 bases not matched to a gene. The V gene's germline CDR1 is LGHDT and CDR2 YNNKEL (reference sequence). The CDR3 loop spans 15 amino acids.

This clone was seen a few times. This chain links TRBV11-1 with TRBJ2-2, with D possibly being TRBD1 (6 bases). CDR3 length: 15 residues. Germline V gives CDR1 SGHAT, CDR2 FQDESV (reference sequence). V gave up 4 bases and J gave up 4 bases, with 13 bases separating them. CDR3 DNA: TGTGCCAGCAGCTCGATACCAGGGGTCACCGGGGAGCTGTTTTTT. It specifies CASSSIPGVTGELFF. Complete variable domain (other parts from reference TRBV11-1 and TRBJ2-2): EAEVAQSPRYKITEKSQAVAFWCDPISGHATLYWYRQILGQGPELLVQFQDESVVDDSQLPKDRFSAERLKGVDSTLKIQPAELGDSAMYLCASSSIPGVTGELFFGEGSRLTVL.

The chain uses TRBV7-9 and TRBJ2-1; TRBD1 is a possible D gene (6 bases). Trimming took off 5 bases at V and 10 bases at J, with 9 bases between the two ends. Germline V gene lookup returns CDR1 SEHNR and CDR2 FQNEAQ (reference sequence). The CDR3 is made up of 11 amino acids. CDR3 sequence reads: CASSPGVEQFF. For the CDR3, the DNA is TGTGCCAGCAGCCCAGGGGTCGAGCAGTTCTTC.

The chain uses TRBV5-3 and TRBJ2-2, with 8 bases matching TRBD1. TRBV5-3 is noted as an ORF with a role that remains uncertain. Trimming removed 4 bases from V and 1 base from J; junction bases left unmatched: 12. CDR3 length equals 18 residues. DNA of the CDR3: TGTGCCAGAAGCGCGTACGAGCAGGGGGCTCGGAACACCGGGGAGCTGTTTTTT. Translated: CARSAYEQGARNTGELFF.

The V gene is TRBV6-5, the J gene TRBJ2-4, with 7 bases fitting TRBD2. Germline-derived CDR1 and CDR2 are MNHEY and SVGAGI. CDR3 size: 15 residues. V was pared by 2 bases and J by 7 bases, with 8 bases of the junction left unmatched. This chain's CDR3 is CASSYGGERGNIQYF. As DNA, the CDR3 is TGTGCCAGCAGTTACGGGGGGGAGAGGGGCAACATTCAGTACTTC.

The chain couples TRBV7-6 to TRBJ2-1, with 11 bases that match TRBD2. This CDR3 region has 16 residues. Trimming at V came to 5 bases and at J to 5 bases, leaving 8 bases not matched to a gene. Per the germline V gene, CDR1 is SGHVS and CDR2 is FNYEAQ. The CDR3 DNA follows: TGTGCCAGCAGCCCTCATAGCGGGAGGGCCGACAATGAGCAGTTCTTC. This gives the protein CASSPHSGRADNEQFF.

CDR3 sequence (DNA): TGTGCCAGCAGCTTCGATCTGGCTGAGGCCTTCTACGAGCAGTACTTC. It translates to CASSFDLAEAFYEQYF. The V and J genes are TRBV5-4 and TRBJ2-7; D is unresolved. The CDR3 contains 16 residues. The V end was cut by 2 bases, the J end by 3 bases, with 18 bases between. Germline lookup yields CDR1 SGHNT and CDR2 YYREEE (reference sequence).

The gene calls are TRBV6-2 or TRBV6-3 and TRBJ2-7; 8 bases agree with TRBD2. The CDR3 sequence is 16 residues long. Germline loops: CDR1 MNHEY, CDR2 SVGEGT. The trim removed 2 bases at V and 2 bases at J, leaving 8 bases unmatched. The CDR3 coding sequence is TGTGCCAGCAGTTACGCCAGCGGGAGAGGCGCCTACGAGCAGTACTTC. Amino acid sequence: CASSYASGRGAYEQYF.

V gene TRBV18 combines with J gene TRBJ1-5; 9 nucleotides line up with TRBD1. V lost 3 bases to trimming and J lost 6 bases; unmatched junction nucleotides: 15. Germline-derived CDR1 and CDR2 are KGHSH and LQKENI. This CDR3 has 18 amino acids. The CDR3 bases are TGTGCCAGCTCACCGCAAACTCTAACAGGGGGCCAGGGTCAGCCCCAGCATTTT. It encodes CASSPQTLTGGQGQPQHF.

The table lists this clone with a count of one. This sequence joins TRBV2 and TRBJ1-6, with 7 positions matching TRBD1. This CDR3 is 16 amino acids long. The J segment lost 3 bases and the V segment lost 1 base, leaving 3 bases of the junction unmatched. Germline CDR1 is SNHLY and CDR2 is FYNNEI. CDR3 loop: CASSEEGTDYNSPLHF. The CDR3 coding sequence is TGTGCCAGCAGTGAAGAGGGGACAGACTATAATTCACCCCTCCACTTT.

V usage is TRBV7-8 and J usage is TRBJ1-1; D is unclear. This CDR3 contains 13 residues. Germline CDR1 SGHVS, CDR2 FQNEAQ. Trimming stripped 4 bases from V and 4 bases from J, with 10 bases between. The CDR3, as DNA: TGTGCCAGCAGCTCCCAACTTGGCACTGAAGCTTTCTTT. Translation: CASSSQLGTEAFF.